This T cell receptor (beta chain) was retrieved from a study of blood T cells in healthy people across ages. A J-beta primer mix and a sample-barcoded 5' primer were used in a second PCR of roughly 7 to 12 cycles. Each single sample gave us at least 2.5 million CDR3-containing paired-end reads. From the 5' RACE reads, TCRdb called clonotypes with MiXCR, one entry per CDR3 protein. The profile shows 1.5 million to 1.8 million distinct CDR3 sequences, approximately 43% of them singletons. The people who gave samples were healthy Caucasians from Russia, aged about 6 to 100. As for this clonotype: Its antigen is undetermined.

Study results and limitations: Underestimates were what the diversity estimates from one million T cells were considered to be. Older age coincided with a roughly linear decline in TCR beta diversity per million T cells.

Trimming left V 1 base short and J 0 bases short, with 10 bases between. The length of the CDR3 is 14 residues. Germline V CDR1 and CDR2: DFQATT, SNEGSKA (reference sequence). The sample comprised blood. This clonotype was obtained from a woman aged 18-35 years in good health. This chain uses TRBV20-1 with TRBJ2-7; TRBD2 is a possible D gene (6 bases). The CDR3 loop is CSARGTSRSYEQYF. The CDR3 DNA sequence: TGCAGTGCTAGAGGAACTAGCCGCTCCTACGAGCAGTACTTC.